This entry features one T cell receptor (beta chain) sequence. The target antigen is unknown. Using its own MiXCR run on the reads, TCRdb lists one record per CDR3 protein. The sample contains about 190,000 distinct CDR3 sequences, roughly 27% of which appear only once. The sample is drawn from a study of T cell repertoires in cytomegalovirus infection. At the level of the study: Matching HLA type and CMV infection were both indicated by public TCR beta signatures. The study's findings and limits: In two of eight donors, the top clonotype was HLA-C-restricted CMV-specific.

The receptor comes from a human donor in good health (CMV status not recorded). Some clones in this sample may be carry-over from other donors' samples. Specimen: PBMCs.

The CDR3 DNA is TGTGCCAGTAGTTCCCCCCGGACCGGCCCCGGGGACACTGAAGCTTTCTTT. Translating it yields CASSSPRTGPGDTEAFF. This chain joins TRBV19 and TRBJ1-1; no clear D. The CDR3 covers 17 residues. CDR1 and CDR2 from the germline V gene are LNHDA and SQIVND (reference sequence). Trimming removed 5 bases from V and 3 bases from J, with 22 bases in between.